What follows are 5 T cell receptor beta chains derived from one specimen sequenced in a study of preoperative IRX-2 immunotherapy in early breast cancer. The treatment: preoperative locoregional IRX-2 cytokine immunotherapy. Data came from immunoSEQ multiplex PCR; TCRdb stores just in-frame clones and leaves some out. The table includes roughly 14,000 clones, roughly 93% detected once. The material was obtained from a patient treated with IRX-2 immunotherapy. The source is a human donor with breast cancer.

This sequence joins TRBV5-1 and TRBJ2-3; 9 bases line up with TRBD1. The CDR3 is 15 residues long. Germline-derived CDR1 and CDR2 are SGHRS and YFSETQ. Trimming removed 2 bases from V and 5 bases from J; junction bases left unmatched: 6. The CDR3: CASSLTGGGGDTQYF. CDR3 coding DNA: TGCGCCAGCAGCTTAACAGGGGGCGGAGGAGATACGCAGTATTTT.

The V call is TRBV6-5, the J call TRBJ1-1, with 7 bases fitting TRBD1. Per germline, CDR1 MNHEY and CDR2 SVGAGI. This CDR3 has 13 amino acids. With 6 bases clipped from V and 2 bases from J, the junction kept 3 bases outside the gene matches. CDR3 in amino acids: CASRTGINTEAFF. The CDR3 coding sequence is TGTGCCAGCAGGACAGGGATCAACACTGAAGCTTTCTTT.

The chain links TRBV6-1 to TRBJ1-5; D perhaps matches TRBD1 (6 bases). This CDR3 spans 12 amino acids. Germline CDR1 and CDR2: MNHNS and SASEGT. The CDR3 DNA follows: TGTGGGGCGGGAGGGGGTAATCAGCCCCAGCATTTT. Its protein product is CGAGGGNQPQHF.

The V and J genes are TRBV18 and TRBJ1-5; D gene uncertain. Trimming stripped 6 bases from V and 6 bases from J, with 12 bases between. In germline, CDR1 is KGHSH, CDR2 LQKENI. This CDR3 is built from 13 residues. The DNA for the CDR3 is TGTGCCAGCTCCCCCGCAGGTTCTCAGCCCCAGCATTTT. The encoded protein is CASSPAGSQPQHF.

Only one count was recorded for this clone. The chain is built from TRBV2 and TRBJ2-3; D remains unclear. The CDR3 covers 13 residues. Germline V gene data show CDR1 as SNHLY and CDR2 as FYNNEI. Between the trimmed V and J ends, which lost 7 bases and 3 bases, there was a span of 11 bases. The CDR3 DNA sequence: TGTGCCAGCACCGGCTCACAAACAGATACGCAGTATTTT. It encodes CASTGSQTDTQYF.